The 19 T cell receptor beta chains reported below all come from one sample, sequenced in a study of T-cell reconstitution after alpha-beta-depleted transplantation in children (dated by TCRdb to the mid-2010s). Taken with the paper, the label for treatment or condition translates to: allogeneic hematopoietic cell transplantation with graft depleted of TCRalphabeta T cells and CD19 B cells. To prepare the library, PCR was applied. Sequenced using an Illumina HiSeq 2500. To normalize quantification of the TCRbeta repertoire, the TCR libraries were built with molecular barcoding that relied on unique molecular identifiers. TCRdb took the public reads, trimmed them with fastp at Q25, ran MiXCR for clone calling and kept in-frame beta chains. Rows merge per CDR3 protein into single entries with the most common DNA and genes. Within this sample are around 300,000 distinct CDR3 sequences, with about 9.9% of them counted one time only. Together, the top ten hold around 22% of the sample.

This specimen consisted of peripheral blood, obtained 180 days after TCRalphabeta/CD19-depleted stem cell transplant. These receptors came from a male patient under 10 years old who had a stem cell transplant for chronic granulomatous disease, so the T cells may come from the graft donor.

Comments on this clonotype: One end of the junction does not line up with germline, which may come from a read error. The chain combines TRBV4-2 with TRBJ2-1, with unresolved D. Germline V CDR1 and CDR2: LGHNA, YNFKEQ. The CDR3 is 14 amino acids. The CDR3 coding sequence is TGTGCCATCAGCCCCGGGCTAGTCGGCAATGAGCAGTTCTTC. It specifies CAISPGLVGNEQFF.

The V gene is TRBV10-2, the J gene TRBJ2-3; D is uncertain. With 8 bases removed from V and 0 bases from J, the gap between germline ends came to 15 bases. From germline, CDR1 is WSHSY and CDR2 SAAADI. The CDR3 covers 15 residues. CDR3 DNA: TGCGCCAGCGCAGACGACCCGGGCAGCACAGATACGCAGTATTTT. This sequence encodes CASADDPGSTDTQYF.

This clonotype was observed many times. Here the CDR3 DNA reads TGTGCCAGCAGTGTGCTGGAGTCGTCCTACAATGAGCAGTTCTTC. This encodes CASSVLESSYNEQFF. The V and J genes are TRBV2 and TRBJ2-1; unclear D gene. Looked up from germline, CDR1 is SNHLY and CDR2 is FYNNEI. This CDR3 is 15 amino acids long. V was cut by 4 bases and J by 1 base, with 11 bases left in between.

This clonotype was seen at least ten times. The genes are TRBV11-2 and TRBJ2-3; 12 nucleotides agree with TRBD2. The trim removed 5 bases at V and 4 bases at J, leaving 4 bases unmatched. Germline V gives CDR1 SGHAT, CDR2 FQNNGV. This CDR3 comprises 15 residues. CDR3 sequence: CASSAGLAGADTQYF. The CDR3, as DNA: TGTGCCAGCAGCGCGGGACTAGCGGGTGCAGATACGCAGTATTTT.

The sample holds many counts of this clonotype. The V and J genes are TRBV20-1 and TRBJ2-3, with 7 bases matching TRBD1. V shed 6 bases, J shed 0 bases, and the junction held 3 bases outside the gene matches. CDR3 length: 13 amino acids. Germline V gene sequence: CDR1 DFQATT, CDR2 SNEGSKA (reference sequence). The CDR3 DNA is TGCAGTGCCGAGGGACAGAGCACAGATACGCAGTATTTT. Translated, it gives CSAEGQSTDTQYF.

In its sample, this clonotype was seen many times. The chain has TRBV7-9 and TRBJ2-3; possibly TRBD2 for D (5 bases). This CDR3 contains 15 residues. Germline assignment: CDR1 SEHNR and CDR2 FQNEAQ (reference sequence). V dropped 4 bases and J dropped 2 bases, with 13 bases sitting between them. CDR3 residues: CASSSSGRFTDTQYF. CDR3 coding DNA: TGTGCCAGCAGCTCAAGCGGCAGGTTCACAGATACGCAGTATTTT. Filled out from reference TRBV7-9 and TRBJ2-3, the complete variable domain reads DTGVSQNPRHKITKRGQNVTFRCDPISEHNRLYWYRQTLGQGPEFLTYFQNEAQLEKSRLLSDRFSAERPKGSFSTLEIQRTEQGDSAMYLCASSSSGRFTDTQYFGPGTRLTVL.

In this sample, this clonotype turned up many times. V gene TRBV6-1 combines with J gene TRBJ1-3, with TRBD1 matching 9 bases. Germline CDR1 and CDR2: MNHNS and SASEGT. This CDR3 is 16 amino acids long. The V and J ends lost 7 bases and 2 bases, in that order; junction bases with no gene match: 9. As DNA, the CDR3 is TGTGCCAGCATCACTAACCGGGACAGGGCTGGAAACACCATATATTTT. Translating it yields CASITNRDRAGNTIYF.

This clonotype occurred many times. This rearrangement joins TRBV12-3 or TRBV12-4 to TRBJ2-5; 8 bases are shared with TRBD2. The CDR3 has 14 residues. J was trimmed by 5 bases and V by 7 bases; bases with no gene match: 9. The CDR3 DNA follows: TGTGCCAGCACCCCCTCTGGCGGGAGGGAGACCCAGTACTTC. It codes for CASTPSGGRETQYF.

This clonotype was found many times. The CDR3 here is CASSLRLAGAEEQFF. DNA for the CDR3: TGTGCCAGCAGTCTCCGACTAGCGGGAGCCGAGGAGCAGTTCTTC. The chain has TRBV28 and TRBJ2-1, with 12 bases that match TRBD2. The V segment lost 5 bases and the J segment 10 bases; nucleotides outside the gene matches: 9. This CDR3 has 15 amino acids. Germline lookup yields CDR1 MDHEN and CDR2 SYDVKM.

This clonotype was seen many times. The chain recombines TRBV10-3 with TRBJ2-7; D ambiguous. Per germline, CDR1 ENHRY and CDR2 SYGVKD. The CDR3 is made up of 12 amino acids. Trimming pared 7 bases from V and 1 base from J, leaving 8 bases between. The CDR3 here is CAIMAASYEQYF. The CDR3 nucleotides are TGTGCCATCATGGCGGCATCCTACGAGCAGTACTTC.

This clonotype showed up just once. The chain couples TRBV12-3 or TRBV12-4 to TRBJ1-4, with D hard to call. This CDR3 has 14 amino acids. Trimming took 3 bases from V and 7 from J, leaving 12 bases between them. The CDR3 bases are TGTGCCAGCAGTTTTATGGCGGATCGTGAAAAACTGTTTTTT. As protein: CASSFMADREKLFF.

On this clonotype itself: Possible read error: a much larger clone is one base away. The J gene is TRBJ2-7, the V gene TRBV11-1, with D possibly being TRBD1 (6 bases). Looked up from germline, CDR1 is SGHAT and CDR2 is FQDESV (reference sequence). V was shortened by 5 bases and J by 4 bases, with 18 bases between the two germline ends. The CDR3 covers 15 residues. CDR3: CASSPPGTWWYEQYF. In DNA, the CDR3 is TGTGCCAGCAGCCCCCCCGGGACATGGTGGTACGAGCAGTACTTC.

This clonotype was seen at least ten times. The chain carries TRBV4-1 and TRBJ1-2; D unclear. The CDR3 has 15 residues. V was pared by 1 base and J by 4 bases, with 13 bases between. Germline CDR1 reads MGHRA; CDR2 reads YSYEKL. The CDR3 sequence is CASSQVSATSYGYTF. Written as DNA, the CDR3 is TGCGCCAGCAGCCAAGTGTCAGCTACTTCCTATGGCTACACCTTC.

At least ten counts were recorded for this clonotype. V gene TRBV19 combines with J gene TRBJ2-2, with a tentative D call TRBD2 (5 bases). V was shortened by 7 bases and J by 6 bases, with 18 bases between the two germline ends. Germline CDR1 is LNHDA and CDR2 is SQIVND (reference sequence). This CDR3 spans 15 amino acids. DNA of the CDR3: TGTGCCAGTACCCCAGAGAGACTAAAGCCCGGGGAGCTGTTTTTT. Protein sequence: CASTPERLKPGELFF.

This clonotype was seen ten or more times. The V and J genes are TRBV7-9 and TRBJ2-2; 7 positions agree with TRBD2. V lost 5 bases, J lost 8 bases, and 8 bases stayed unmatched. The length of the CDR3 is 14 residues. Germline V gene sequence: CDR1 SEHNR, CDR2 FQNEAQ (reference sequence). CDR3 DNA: TGTGCCAGCAGCGTTGAGACTAGCCCTGGGGAGCTGTTTTTT. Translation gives CASSVETSPGELFF.

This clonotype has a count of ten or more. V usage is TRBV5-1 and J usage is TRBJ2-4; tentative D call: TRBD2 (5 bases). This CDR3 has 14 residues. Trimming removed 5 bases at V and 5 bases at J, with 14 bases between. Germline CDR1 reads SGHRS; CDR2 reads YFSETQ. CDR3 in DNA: TGCGCCAGCAGGAGAGCGGTGACGGAAAACATTCAGTACTTC. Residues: CASRRAVTENIQYF.

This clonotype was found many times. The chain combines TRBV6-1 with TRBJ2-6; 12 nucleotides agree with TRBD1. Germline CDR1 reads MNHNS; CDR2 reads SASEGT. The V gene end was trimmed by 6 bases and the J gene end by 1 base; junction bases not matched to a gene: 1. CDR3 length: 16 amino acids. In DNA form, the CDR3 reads TGTGCCAGCAGGGGACAGGGGGCGTCTGGGGCCAACGTCCTGACTTTC. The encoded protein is CASRGQGASGANVLTF.

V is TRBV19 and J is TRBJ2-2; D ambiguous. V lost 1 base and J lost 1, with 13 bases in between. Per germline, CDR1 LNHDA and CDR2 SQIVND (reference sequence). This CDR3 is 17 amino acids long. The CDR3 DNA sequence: TGTGCCAGTAGTATAGGAAACACAGAGATGAACACCGGGGAGCTGTTTTTT. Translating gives CASSIGNTEMNTGELFF.

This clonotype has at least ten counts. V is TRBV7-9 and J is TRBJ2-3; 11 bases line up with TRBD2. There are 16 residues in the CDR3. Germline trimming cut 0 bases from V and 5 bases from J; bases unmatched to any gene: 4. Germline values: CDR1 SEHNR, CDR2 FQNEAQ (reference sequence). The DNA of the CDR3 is TGTGCCAGCAGCTTAGCGCGGCTAGCGGGAGGAGATACGCAGTATTTT. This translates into CASSLARLAGGDTQYF.